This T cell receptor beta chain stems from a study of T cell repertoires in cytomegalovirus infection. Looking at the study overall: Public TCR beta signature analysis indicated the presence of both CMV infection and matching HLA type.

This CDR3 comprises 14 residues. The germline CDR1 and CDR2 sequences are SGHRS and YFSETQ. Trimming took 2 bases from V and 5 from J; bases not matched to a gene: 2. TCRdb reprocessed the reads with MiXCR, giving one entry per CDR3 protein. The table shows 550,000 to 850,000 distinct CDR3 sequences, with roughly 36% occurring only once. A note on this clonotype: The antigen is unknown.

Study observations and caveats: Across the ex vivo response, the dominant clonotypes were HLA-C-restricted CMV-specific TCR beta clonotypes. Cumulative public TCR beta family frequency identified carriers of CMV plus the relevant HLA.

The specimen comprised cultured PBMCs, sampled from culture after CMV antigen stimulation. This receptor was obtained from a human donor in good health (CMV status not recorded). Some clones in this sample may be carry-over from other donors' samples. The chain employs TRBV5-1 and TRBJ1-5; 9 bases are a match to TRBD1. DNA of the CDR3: TGCGCCAGCAGCTTACAGGGGGCGGATCAGCCCCAGCATTTT. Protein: CASSLQGADQPQHF.